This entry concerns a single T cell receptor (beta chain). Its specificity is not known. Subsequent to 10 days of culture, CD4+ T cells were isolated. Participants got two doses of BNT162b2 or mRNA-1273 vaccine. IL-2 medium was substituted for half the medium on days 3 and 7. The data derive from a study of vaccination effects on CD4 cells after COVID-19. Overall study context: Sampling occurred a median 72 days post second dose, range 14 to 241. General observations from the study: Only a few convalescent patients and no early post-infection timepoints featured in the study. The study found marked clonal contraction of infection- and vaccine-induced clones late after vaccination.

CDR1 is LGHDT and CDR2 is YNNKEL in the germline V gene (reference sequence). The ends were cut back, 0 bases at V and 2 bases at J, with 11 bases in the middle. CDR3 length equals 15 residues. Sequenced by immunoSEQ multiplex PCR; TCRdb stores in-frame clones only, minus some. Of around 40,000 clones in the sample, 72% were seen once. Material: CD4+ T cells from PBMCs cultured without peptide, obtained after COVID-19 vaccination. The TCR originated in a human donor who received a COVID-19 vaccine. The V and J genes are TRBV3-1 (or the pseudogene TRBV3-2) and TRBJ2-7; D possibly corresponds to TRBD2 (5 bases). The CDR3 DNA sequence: TGTGCCAGCAGCCAAGAGCGGCTAGCCACCTACGAGCAGTACTTC. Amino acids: CASSQERLATYEQYF.